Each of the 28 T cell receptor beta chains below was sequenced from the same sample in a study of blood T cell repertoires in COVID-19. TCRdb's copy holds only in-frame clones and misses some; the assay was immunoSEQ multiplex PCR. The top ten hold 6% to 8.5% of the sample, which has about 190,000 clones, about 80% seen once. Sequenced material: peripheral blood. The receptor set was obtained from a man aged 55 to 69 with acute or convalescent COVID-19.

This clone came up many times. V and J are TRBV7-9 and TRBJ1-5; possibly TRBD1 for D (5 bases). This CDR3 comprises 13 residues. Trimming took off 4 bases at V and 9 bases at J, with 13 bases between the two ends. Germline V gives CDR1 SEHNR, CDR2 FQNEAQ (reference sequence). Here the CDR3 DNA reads TGTGCCAGCAGCTCTGGGGGGTATCGGCCCCAGCATTTT. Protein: CASSSGGYRPQHF.

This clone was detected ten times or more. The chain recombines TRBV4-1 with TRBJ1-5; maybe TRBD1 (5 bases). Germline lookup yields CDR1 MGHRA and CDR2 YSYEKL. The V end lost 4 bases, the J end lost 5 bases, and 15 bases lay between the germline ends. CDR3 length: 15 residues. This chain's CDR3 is CASSPEGDSYQPQHF. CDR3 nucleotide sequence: TGCGCCAGCAGCCCCGAAGGAGACAGCTATCAGCCCCAGCATTTT.

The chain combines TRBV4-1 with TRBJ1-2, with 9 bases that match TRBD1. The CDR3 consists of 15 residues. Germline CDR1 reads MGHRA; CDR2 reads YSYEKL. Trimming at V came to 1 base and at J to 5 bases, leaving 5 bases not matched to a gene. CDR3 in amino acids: CASSQGQGGGYGYTF. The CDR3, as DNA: TGCGCCAGCAGCCAAGGACAGGGGGGGGGATATGGCTACACCTTC.

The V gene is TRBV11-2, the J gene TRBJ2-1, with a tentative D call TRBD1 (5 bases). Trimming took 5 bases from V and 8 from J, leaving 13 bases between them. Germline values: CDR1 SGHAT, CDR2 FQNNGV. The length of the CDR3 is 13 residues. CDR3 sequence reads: CASSIRRADEQFF. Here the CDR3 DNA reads TGTGCCAGCAGCATCCGCAGGGCAGATGAGCAGTTCTTC.

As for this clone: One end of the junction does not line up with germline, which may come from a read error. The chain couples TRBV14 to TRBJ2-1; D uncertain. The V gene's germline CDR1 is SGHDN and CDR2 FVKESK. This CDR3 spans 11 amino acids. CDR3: CASRSFNEQFF. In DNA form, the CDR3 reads TGTGCCAGCAGGTCCTTCAATGAGCAGTTCTTC.

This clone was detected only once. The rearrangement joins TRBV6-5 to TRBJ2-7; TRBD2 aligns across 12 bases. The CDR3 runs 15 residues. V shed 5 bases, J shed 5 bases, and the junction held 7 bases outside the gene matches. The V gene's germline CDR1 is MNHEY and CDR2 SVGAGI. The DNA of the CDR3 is TGTGCCAGCAGTCCGCGGACTAGCGGGACGAACGAGCAGTACTTC. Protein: CASSPRTSGTNEQYF.

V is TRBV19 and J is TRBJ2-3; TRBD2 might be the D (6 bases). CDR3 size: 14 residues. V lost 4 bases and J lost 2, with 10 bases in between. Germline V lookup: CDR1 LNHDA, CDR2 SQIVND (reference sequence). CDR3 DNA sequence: TGTGCCAGTAGTAGCGGGGAGACCACAGATACGCAGTATTTT. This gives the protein CASSSGETTDTQYF.

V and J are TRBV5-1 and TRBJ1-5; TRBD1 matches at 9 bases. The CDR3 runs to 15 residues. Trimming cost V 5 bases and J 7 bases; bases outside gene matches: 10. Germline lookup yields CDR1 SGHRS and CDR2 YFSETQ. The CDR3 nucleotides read TGCGCCAGCAGTTTTGGACAGGGGACAAGCCAGCCCCAGCATTTT. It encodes CASSFGQGTSQPQHF. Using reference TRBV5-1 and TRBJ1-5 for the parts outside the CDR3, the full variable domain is KAGVTQTPRYLIKTRGQQVTLSCSPISGHRSVSWYQQTPGQGLQFLFEYFSETQRNKGNFPGRFSGRQFSNSRSEMNVSTLELGDSALYLCASSFGQGTSQPQHFGDGTRLSIL.

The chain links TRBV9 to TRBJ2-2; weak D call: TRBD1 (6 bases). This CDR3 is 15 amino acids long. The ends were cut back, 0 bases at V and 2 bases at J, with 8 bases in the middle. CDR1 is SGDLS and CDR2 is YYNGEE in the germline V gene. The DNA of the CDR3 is TGTGCCAGCAGCGTAGGGGACACTAACACCGGGGAGCTGTTTTTT. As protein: CASSVGDTNTGELFF.

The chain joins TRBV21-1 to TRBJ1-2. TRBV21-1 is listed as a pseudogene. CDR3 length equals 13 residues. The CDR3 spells CASIDPGSGGYTF. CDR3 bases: TGTGCCAGCATCGATCCCGGGAGTGGGGGCTACACCTTC.

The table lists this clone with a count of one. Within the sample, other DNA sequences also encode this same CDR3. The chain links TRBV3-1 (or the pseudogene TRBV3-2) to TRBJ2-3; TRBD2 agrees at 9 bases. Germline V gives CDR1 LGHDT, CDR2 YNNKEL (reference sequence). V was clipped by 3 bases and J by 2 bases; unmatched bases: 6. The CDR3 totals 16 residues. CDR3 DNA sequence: TGTGCCAGCAGCCAGGCGGGGGGGGGCTCCACAGATACGCAGTATTTT. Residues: CASSQAGGGSTDTQYF.

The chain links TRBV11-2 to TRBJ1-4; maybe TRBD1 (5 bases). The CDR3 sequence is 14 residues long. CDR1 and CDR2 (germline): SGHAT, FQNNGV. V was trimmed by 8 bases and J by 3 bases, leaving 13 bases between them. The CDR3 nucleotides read TGTGCCAGCGGGCGGGGAGGGGCTAATGAAAAACTGTTTTTT. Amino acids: CASGRGGANEKLFF. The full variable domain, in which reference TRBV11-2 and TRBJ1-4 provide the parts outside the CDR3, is EAGVAQSPRYKIIEKRQSVAFWCNPISGHATLYWYQQILGQGPKLLIQFQNNGVVDDSQLPKDRFSAERLKGVDSTLKIQPAKLEDSAVYLCASGRGGANEKLFFGSGTQLSVL.

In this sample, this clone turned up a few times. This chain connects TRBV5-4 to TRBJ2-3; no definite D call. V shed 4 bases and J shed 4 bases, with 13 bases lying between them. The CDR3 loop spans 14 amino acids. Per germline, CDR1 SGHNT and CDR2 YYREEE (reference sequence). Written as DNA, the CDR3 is TGTGCCAGCAGCCCGGGTTCCCGGGCAGATACGCAGTATTTT. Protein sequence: CASSPGSRADTQYF.

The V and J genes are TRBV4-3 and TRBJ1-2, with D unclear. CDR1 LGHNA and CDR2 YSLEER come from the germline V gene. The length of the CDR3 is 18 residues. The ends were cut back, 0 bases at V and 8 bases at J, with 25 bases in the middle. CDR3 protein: CASSQDLRVKEGGYGYTF. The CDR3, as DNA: TGCGCCAGCAGCCAAGATCTTAGGGTGAAGGAGGGAGGGTACGGCTACACCTTC.

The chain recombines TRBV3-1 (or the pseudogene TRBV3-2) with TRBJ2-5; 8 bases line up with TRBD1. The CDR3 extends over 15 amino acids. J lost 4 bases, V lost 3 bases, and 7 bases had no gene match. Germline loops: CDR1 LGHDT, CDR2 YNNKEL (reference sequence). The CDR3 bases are TGTGCCAGCAGCCACACAAGGACAGGGTCAGAGACCCAGTACTTC. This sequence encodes CASSHTRTGSETQYF.

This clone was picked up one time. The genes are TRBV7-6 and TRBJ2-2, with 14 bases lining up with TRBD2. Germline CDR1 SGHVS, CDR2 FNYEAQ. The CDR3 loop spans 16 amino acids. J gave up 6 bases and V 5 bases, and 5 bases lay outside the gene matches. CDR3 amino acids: CASSRGLAGVSGELFF. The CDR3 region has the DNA TGTGCCAGCAGCCGGGGACTAGCGGGGGTTTCCGGGGAGCTGTTTTTT.

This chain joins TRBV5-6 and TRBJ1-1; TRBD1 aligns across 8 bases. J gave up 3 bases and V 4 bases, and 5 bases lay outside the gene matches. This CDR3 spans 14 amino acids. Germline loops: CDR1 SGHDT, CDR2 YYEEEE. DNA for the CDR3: TGTGCCAGCAGCCTCCGGACAGGGTACACTGAAGCTTTCTTT. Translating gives CASSLRTGYTEAFF.

The CDR3 DNA reads TGTGCCAGCAGCCAAGCTCCTACCGGTTACAATGAGCAGTTCTTC. This gives the protein CASSQAPTGYNEQFF. This chain joins TRBV4-2 and TRBJ2-1; D call uncertain. Germline V gene sequence: CDR1 LGHNA, CDR2 YNFKEQ. This CDR3 comprises 15 residues. V lost 1 base and J 4 bases, leaving 11 bases between the germline ends.

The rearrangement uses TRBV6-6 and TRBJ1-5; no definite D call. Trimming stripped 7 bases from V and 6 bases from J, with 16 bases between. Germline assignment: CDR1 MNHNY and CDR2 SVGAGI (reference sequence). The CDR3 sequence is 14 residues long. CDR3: CASTGSRLGQPQHF. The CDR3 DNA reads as TGTGCCAGCACGGGTAGTCGGTTGGGTCAGCCCCAGCATTTT.

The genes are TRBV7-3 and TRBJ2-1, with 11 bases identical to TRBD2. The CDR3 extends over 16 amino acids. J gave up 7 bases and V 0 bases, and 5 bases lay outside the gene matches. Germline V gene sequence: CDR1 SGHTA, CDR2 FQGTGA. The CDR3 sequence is CASSLTGGLAENEQFF. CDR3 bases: TGTGCCAGCAGCTTAACGGGGGGACTAGCGGAAAATGAGCAGTTCTTC. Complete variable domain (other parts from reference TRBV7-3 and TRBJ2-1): GAGVSQTPSNKVTEKGKYVELRCDPISGHTALYWYRQSLGQGPEFLIYFQGTGAADDSGLPNDRFFAVRPEGSVSTLKIQRTERGDSAVYLCASSLTGGLAENEQFFGPGTRLTVL.

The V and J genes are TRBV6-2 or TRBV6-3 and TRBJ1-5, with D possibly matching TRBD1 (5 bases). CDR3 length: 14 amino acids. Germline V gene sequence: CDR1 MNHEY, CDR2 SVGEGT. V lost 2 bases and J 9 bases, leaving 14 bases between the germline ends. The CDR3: CASSYGAGFWPQHF. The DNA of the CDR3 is TGTGCCAGCAGTTACGGGGCAGGGTTTTGGCCCCAGCATTTT.

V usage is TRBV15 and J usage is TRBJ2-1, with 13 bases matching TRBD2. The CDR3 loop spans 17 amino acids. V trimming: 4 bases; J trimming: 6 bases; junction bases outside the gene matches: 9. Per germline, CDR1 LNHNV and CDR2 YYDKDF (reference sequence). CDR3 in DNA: TGTGCCACCAGCATCACACGGACTAGCGGGAGAGGCAATGAGCAGTTCTTC. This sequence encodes CATSITRTSGRGNEQFF.

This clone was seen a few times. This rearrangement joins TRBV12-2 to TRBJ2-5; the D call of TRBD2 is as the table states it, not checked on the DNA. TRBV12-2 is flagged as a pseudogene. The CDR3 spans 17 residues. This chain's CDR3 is CASRNRRTSGGGETQYF. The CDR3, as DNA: TGTGCAAGTCGCAACCGAAGGACTAGCGGGGGGGGTGAGACCCAGTACTTC.

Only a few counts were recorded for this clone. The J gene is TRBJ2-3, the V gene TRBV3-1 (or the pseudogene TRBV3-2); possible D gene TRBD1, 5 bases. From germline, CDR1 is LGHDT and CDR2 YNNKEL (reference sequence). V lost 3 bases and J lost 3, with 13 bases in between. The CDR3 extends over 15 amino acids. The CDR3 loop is CASSHRAGRTDTQYF. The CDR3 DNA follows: TGTGCCAGCAGCCATCGGGCAGGGCGGACAGATACGCAGTATTTT.

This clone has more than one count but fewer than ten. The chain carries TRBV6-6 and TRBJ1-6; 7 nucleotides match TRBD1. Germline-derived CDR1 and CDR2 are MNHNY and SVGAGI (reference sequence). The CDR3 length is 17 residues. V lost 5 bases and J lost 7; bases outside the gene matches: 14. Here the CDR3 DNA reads TGTGCCAGCAGTCAGGGACAGATTCCCCCAGGGAATTCACCCCTCCACTTT. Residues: CASSQGQIPPGNSPLHF.

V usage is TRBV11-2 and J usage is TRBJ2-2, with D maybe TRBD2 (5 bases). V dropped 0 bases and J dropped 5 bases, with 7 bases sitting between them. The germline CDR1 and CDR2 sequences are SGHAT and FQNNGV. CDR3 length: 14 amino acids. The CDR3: CASSLDTGTGELFF. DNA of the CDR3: TGTGCCAGCAGCTTAGATACGGGGACCGGGGAGCTGTTTTTT.

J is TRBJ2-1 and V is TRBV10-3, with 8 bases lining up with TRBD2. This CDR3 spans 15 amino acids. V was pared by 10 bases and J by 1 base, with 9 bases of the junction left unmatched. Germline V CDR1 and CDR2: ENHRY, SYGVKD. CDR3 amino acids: CATKTGGVSYNEQFF. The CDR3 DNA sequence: TGTGCCACAAAGACCGGGGGGGTTTCCTACAATGAGCAGTTCTTC.

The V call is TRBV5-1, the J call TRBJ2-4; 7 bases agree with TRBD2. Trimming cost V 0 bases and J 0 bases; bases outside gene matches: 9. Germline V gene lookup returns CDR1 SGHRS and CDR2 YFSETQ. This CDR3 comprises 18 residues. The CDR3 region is CASSLVSSGSLAKNIQYF. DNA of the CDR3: TGCGCCAGCAGCTTGGTTTCTAGCGGTTCCTTAGCCAAAAACATTCAGTACTTC.